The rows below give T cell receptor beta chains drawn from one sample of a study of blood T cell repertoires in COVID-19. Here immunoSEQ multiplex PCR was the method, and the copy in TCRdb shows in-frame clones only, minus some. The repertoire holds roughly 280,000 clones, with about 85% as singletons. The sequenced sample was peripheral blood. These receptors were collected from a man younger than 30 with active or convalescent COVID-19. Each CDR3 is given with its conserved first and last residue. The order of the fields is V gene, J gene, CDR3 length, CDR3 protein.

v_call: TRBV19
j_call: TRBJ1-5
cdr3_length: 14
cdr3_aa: CASHGTAFNQPQHF

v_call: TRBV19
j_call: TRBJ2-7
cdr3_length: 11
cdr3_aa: CATAGAGEQYF

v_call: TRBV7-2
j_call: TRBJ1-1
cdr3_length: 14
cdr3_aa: CASSLSGGYTEAFF

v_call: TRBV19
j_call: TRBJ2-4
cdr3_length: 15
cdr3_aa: CASSMYRGPSNIQYF

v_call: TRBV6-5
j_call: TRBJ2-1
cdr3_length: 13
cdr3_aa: CASSFTSGRGLFF

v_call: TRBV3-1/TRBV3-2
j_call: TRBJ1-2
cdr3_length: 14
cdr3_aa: CASSLEGTGYGYTF

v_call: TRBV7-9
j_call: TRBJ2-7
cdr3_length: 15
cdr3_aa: CASSSQGAVSYEQYF

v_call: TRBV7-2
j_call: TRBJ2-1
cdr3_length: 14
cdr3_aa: CASSGSGGINEQFF

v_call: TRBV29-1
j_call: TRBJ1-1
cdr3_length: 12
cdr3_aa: CSVGQARTEAFF

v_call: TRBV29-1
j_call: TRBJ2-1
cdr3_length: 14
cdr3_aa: CSVEPQGGYNEQFF

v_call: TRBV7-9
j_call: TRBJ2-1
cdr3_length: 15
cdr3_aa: CASSVTSGISSEQFF

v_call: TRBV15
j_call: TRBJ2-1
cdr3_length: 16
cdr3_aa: CATSNELVRRTNEQFF

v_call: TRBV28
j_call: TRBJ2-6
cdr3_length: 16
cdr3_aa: CASSSRTPSGANVLTF

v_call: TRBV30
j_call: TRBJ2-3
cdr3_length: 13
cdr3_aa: CAWDLTNTDTQYF

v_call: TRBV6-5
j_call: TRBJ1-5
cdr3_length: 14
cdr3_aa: CATMSPGLVSPQHF

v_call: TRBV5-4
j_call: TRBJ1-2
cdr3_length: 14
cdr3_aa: CASSLPGGLVGYTF

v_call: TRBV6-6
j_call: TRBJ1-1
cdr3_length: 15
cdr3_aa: CASSYSTAEAGEAFF

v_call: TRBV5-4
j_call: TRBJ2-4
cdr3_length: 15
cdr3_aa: CASSPSGLAKNIQYF

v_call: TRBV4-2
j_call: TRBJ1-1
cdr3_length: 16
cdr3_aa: CASSHPLTGMDTEAFF

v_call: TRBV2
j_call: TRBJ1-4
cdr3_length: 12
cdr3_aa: CASSGGRGVRFF

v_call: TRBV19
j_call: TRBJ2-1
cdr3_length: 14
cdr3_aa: CASSMGQQQGEQFF

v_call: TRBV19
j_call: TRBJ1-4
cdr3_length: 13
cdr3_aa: CASTRRTNEKLFF

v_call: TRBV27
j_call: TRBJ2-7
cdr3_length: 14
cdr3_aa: CASSFGGGAYEQYF

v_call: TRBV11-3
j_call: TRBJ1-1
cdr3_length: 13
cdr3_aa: CASRGQGNTEAFF

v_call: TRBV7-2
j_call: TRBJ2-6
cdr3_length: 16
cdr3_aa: CASSSLLYSGANVLTF

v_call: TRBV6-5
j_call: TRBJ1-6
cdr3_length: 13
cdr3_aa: CASTQGANSPLHF

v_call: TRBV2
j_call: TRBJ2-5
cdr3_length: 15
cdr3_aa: CASSVGQGAAETQYF

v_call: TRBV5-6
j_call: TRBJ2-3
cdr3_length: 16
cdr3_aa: CASSLAGLAGIDTQYF

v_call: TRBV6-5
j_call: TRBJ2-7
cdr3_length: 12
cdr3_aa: CASSPAGYEQYF

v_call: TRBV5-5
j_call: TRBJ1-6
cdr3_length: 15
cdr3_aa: CASSLSGFYNSPLHF

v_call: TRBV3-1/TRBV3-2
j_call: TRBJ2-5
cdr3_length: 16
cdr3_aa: CASSQGTSGRGETQYF

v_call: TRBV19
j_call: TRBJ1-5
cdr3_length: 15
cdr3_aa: CASSMTGWRDQPQHF

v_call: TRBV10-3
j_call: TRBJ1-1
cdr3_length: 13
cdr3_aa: CAIIDSPGTEAFF

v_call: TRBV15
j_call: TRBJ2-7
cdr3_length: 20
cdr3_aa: CATSRDHGLAGVGVIPEQYF

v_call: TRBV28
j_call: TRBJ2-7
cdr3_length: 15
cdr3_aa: CASSPSTSGKIEQYF

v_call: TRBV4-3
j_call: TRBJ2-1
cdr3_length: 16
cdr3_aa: CASSTNWAGTYNEQFF

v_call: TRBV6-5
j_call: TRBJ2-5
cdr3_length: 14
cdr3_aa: CASSYSWGPETQYF

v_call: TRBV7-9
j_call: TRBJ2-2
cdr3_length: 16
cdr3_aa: CASSYDARGSTGELFF

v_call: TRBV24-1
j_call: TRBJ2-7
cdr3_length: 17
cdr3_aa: CATSDSPDRGLSYEQYF

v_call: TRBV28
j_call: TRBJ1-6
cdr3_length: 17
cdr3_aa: CASSLTRYRDVSSPLHF

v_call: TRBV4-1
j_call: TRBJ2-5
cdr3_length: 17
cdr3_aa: CASSQGSRAGGRETQYF

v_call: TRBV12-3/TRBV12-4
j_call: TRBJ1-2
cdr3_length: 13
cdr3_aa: CASSAAGVYGYTF

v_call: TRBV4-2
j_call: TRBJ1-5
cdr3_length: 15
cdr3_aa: CASSQDGTNNQPQHF

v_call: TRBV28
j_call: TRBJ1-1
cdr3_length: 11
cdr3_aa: CASMGGTEAFF

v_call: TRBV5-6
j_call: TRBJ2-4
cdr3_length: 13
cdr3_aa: CASSPGGKNIQYF

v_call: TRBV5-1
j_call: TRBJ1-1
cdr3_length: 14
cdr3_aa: CASSSGQGDTEAFF

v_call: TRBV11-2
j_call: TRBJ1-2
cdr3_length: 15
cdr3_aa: CASSLSTGIAYGYTF

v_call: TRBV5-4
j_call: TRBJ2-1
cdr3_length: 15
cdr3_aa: CASLLAGGSYNEQFF

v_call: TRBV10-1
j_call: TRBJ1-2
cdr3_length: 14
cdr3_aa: CAQMRDTSWGGYTF

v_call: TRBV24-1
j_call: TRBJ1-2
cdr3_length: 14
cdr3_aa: CATSDSPQGSGYTF

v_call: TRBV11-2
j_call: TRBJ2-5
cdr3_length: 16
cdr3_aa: CASTLVASGTKETQYF

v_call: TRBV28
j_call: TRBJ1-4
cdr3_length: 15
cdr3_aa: CASRTRVGHNEKLFF

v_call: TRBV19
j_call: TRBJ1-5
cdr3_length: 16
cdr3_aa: CASSLTGGGSNQPQHF

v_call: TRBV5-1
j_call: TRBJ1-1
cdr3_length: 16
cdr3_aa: CASSRRDLAEGTEAFF

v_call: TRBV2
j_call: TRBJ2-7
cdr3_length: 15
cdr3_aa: CASIRLAGGSYEQYF

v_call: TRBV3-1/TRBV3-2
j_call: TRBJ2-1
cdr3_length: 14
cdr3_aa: CASIQREGGGEQFF

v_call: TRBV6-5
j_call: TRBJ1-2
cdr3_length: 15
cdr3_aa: CASSYSRGQAAGYTF

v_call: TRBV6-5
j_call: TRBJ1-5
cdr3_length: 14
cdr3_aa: CASRDRQHDQPQHF

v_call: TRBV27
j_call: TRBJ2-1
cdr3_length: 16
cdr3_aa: CASSKGLAGGPREQFF